Following are 17 T cell receptor beta chains from one sample sequenced in a study of T cell repertoires in cytomegalovirus infection. TCRdb recomputed calls from the reads with MiXCR, one row per CDR3 protein. The repertoire holds 150,000 to 200,000 distinct CDR3 sequences, with 14% as singletons. Sequencing was done on a sample of PBMCs. The origin of the receptors is a human donor in good health (CMV status not recorded). Some clones in this sample may be carry-over from other donors' samples.

V and J are TRBV29-1 and TRBJ1-1; D is unclear. The CDR3 sequence is 12 residues long. V lost 5 bases and J 6 bases, leaving 13 bases between the germline ends. Looked up from germline, CDR1 is SQVTM and CDR2 is ANQGSEA. As DNA, the CDR3 is TGCAGCGTTAGCGCGGGCGGTTCTGAAGCTTTCTTT. It is translated as CSVSAGGSEAFF.

This chain uses TRBV4-1 with TRBJ2-5; D is unresolved. The germline V gene has CDR1 MGHRA and CDR2 YSYEKL. Trimming left V 0 bases short and J 3 bases short, with 2 bases between. The CDR3 sequence is 12 residues long. CDR3 in DNA: TGCGCCAGCAGCCAAGAGGAAGAGACCCAGTACTTC. This sequence encodes CASSQEEETQYF.

The gene calls are TRBV5-1 and TRBJ2-7; 10 bases are shared with TRBD1. Germline loops: CDR1 SGHRS, CDR2 YFSETQ. This CDR3 comprises 14 residues. J was trimmed by 3 bases and V by 4 bases; bases with no gene match: 4. The CDR3 DNA sequence: TGCGCCAGCAGCCGGTGGGACAGGGGCTACGAGCAGTACTTC. Translating gives CASSRWDRGYEQYF. Combining the CDR3 with reference TRBV5-1 and TRBJ2-7 gives the whole variable domain KAGVTQTPRYLIKTRGQQVTLSCSPISGHRSVSWYQQTPGQGLQFLFEYFSETQRNKGNFPGRFSGRQFSNSRSEMNVSTLELGDSALYLCASSRWDRGYEQYFGPGTRLTVT.

In its sample, this clonotype was seen many times. The J gene is TRBJ1-1, the V gene TRBV5-5, with D unresolved. This CDR3 has 15 residues. V lost 3 bases to trimming and J lost 4 bases, with 16 bases between them. Germline V gives CDR1 SGHKS, CDR2 YYEKEE (reference sequence). CDR3 in amino acids: CASSSGPGGITEAFF. The DNA of the CDR3 is TGTGCCAGCAGCTCAGGCCCGGGTGGTATCACTGAAGCTTTCTTT. The full variable domain, with the rest looked up from reference TRBV5-5 and TRBJ1-1, is DAGVTQSPTHLIKTRGQQVTLRCSPISGHKSVSWYQQVLGQGPQFIFQYYEKEERGRGNFPDRFSARQFPNYSSELNVNALLLGDSALYLCASSSGPGGITEAFFGQGTRLTVV.

This clonotype was recorded at least ten times. The rearrangement uses TRBV7-2 and TRBJ2-5; D not certain. This CDR3 has 13 residues. The germline V gene has CDR1 SGHTA and CDR2 FQGNSA. V shed 2 bases and J shed 7 bases, with 11 bases lying between them. CDR3 sequence: CASSLKPDGTQYF. The CDR3, as DNA: TGTGCCAGCAGCTTAAAACCAGACGGGACCCAGTACTTC.

This clonotype was recorded many times. V and J are TRBV4-1 and TRBJ2-2, with D perhaps assigned TRBD1 or TRBD2 (5 bases each). Germline CDR1 and CDR2: MGHRA and YSYEKL. Trimming cost V 3 bases and J 2 bases, with 13 bases left between them. The CDR3 is 16 amino acids. CDR3 protein: CASSHPGTGNTGELFF. CDR3 in DNA: TGCGCCAGCAGCCATCCCGGGACGGGAAACACCGGGGAGCTGTTTTTT.

This clonotype was found a few times. The V call is TRBV5-1, the J call TRBJ1-5; D unclear. The CDR3 runs to 14 residues. Germline V gene sequence: CDR1 SGHRS, CDR2 YFSETQ. V lost 0 bases to trimming and J lost 2 bases, with 6 bases between them. Here the CDR3 DNA reads TGCGCCAGCAGCTTGGACAACCGCAATCAGCCCCAGCATTTT. It yields the protein CASSLDNRNQPQHF.

A word on this clonotype: This may arise from a read error, as a much more abundant clone is one base away. The chain links TRBV18 to TRBJ1-2; 7 positions agree with TRBD1. CDR1 KGHSH and CDR2 LQKENI come from the germline V gene. The CDR3 sequence is 14 residues long. V trimming: 3 bases; J trimming: 7 bases; junction bases outside the gene matches: 8. CDR3 in amino acids: CASSPGQVAGGYTF. CDR3 sequence (DNA): TGTGCCAGCTCACCCGGACAGGTGGCAGGTGGCTACACCTTC.

This clonotype was seen more than once but under ten times. The rearrangement joins TRBV29-1 to TRBJ2-1, with TRBD2 identical over 8 bases. V lost 4 bases to trimming and J lost 0 bases; unmatched junction nucleotides: 5. This CDR3 has 15 amino acids. Per the germline V gene, CDR1 is SQVTM and CDR2 is ANQGSEA. The CDR3 DNA follows: TGCAGCGTTGTGGGAAGCGGGAGCTCCTACAATGAGCAGTTCTTC. Protein product: CSVVGSGSSYNEQFF.

The table lists this clonotype with a few counts. The V gene is TRBV29-1, the J gene TRBJ2-5; 8 bases match TRBD2. V trimming: 6 bases; J trimming: 4 bases; junction bases outside the gene matches: 4. This CDR3 is built from 12 residues. CDR1 is SQVTM and CDR2 is ANQGSEA in the germline V gene. The CDR3 region is CSVRRGAETQYF. CDR3 in DNA: TGCAGCGTCCGGCGGGGGGCAGAGACCCAGTACTTC.

The sample holds a few counts of this clonotype. A much larger clone sits a single nucleotide away, making a read error possible. The chain uses TRBV9 and TRBJ1-1; 7 bases are a match to TRBD1. Germline V gene data show CDR1 as SGDLS and CDR2 as YYNGEE. This CDR3 has 14 residues. The V segment lost 3 bases and the J segment 1 base; nucleotides outside the gene matches: 3. The CDR3 here is CASSARQGNTEAFF. Here the CDR3 DNA reads TGTGCCAGCAGCGCCAGACAGGGGAACACTGAAGCTTTCTTT.

The genes are TRBV29-1 and TRBJ2-7, with D possibly called TRBD1 or TRBD2 (5 bases each). Germline CDR1 SQVTM, CDR2 ANQGSEA. The CDR3 runs 12 residues. The V gene lost 5 bases and the J gene lost 4 bases, with 12 bases spanning the gap. The CDR3 bases are TGCAGCGTTCAGGGTAGCGCTTACGAGCAGTACTTC. This translates into CSVQGSAYEQYF.

The sample holds many counts of this clonotype. This sequence joins TRBV12-3 or TRBV12-4 and TRBJ1-2; 8 bases are a match to TRBD1. The CDR3 spans 13 residues. V shed 4 bases, J shed 8 bases, and the junction held 6 bases outside the gene matches. CDR3 sequence reads: CASSSQGAHGYTF. The CDR3 DNA reads as TGTGCCAGCAGTTCCCAGGGGGCGCACGGCTACACCTTC.

This clonotype was found a few times. The CDR3 DNA sequence: TGCAGTGCTGTCGACAGGGGAATGAACACTGAAGCTTTCTTT. It is translated as CSAVDRGMNTEAFF. The chain joins TRBV20-1 to TRBJ1-1, with 8 bases fitting TRBD1. Germline lookup yields CDR1 DFQATT and CDR2 SNEGSKA (reference sequence). This CDR3 spans 14 amino acids. V lost 5 bases, J lost 0 bases, and 5 bases stayed unmatched.

This chain uses TRBV3-1 with TRBJ2-7, with 9 nucleotides matching TRBD2. J was trimmed by 6 bases and V by 0 bases; bases with no gene match: 9. CDR3 length equals 16 residues. The germline CDR1 and CDR2 sequences are LGHDT and YNNKEL (reference sequence). The DNA for the CDR3 is TGTGCCAGCAGCCAAGAAACCAGCGGGGGGACGGGCGAGCAGTACTTC. This sequence encodes CASSQETSGGTGEQYF.

The table lists this clonotype with a few counts. CDR3 residues: CASRLDPEAFF. CDR3 nucleotide sequence: TGTGCCAGCAGATTGGACCCTGAAGCTTTCTTT. V is TRBV7-9 and J is TRBJ1-1; D is ambiguous. This CDR3 comprises 11 residues. Germline V CDR1 and CDR2: SEHNR, FQNEAQ (reference sequence). Trimming pared 6 bases from V and 6 bases from J, leaving 8 bases between. Drawing the rest from reference TRBV7-9 and TRBJ1-1, the complete variable domain is DTGVSQNPRHKITKRGQNVTFRCDPISEHNRLYWYRQTLGQGPEFLTYFQNEAQLEKSRLLSDRFSAERPKGSFSTLEIQRTEQGDSAMYLCASRLDPEAFFGQGTRLTVV.

This clonotype was picked up a small number of times. The rearrangement uses TRBV28 and TRBJ2-5, with TRBD1 as a possible D gene (5 bases). CDR3 length: 15 residues. Germline CDR1 and CDR2: MDHEN and SYDVKM. V gave up 2 bases and J gave up 2 bases, with 12 bases separating them. The CDR3: CASSLPGLPQETQYF. In DNA form, the CDR3 reads TGTGCCAGCAGTTTACCAGGGCTGCCTCAAGAGACCCAGTACTTC. The full variable domain, completed using reference TRBV28 and TRBJ2-5, is DVKVTQSSRYLVKRTGEKVFLECVQDMDHENMFWYRQDPGLGLRLIYFSYDVKMKEKGDIPEGYSVSREKKERFSLILESASTNQTSMYLCASSLPGLPQETQYFGPGTRLLVL.